The 3 T cell receptor beta chains below come from one sample, sequenced in a study of cytomegalovirus exposure and HLA in healthy donors. PCR primers comprised 60 Vbeta and 13 Jbeta primers. Using immunoSEQ multiplex PCR, the repertoire was profiled, and TCRdb retains in-frame clones only, with some absent. Of 110,000 or so clones in the sample, around 82% were seen once. Specimen: PBMCs. These receptors all stem from a woman in her twenties or thirties in good health and CMV-seropositive.

This chain links TRBV19 with TRBJ1-3, with TRBD1 as a possible D gene (6 bases). V shed 3 bases and J shed 4 bases, with 7 bases lying between them. The CDR3 length is 13 residues. CDR1 and CDR2 (germline): LNHDA, SQIVND (reference sequence). CDR3 sequence (DNA): TGTGCCAGTAGTATGGACAGCGGAAACACCATATATTTT. It codes for CASSMDSGNTIYF.

The J gene is TRBJ2-3, the V gene TRBV27; tentative D call: TRBD2 (6 bases). Trimming removed 6 bases from V and 1 base from J, with 8 bases in between. CDR3 size: 13 residues. Germline CDR1 MNHEY, CDR2 SMNVEV (reference sequence). CDR3 protein: CASREGGTDTQYF. CDR3 coding DNA: TGTGCCAGCAGGGAGGGCGGCACAGATACGCAGTATTTT.

The CDR3 loop reads CATEQGAPNTGELFF. The CDR3 region has the DNA TGTGCCACGGAACAGGGGGCCCCCAACACCGGGGAGCTGTTTTTT. This rearrangement joins TRBV2 to TRBJ2-2; 9 bases fit TRBD1. V was pared by 10 bases and J by 2 bases, with 8 bases of the junction left unmatched. The CDR3 consists of 15 residues. Germline loops: CDR1 SNHLY, CDR2 FYNNEI.